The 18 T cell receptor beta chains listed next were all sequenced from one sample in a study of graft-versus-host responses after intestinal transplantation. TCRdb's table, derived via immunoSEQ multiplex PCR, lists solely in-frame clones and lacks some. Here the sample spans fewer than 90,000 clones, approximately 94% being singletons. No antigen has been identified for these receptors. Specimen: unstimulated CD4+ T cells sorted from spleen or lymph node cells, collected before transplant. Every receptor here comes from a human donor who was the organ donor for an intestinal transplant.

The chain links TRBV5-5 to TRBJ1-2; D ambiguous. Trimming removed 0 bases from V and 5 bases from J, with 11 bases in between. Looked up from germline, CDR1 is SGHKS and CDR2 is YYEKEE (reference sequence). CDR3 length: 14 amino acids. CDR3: CASSLVTEYYGYTF. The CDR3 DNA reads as TGTGCCAGCAGCTTGGTGACGGAATATTATGGCTACACCTTC. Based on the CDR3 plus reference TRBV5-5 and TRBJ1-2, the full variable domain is DAGVTQSPTHLIKTRGQQVTLRCSPISGHKSVSWYQQVLGQGPQFIFQYYEKEERGRGNFPDRFSARQFPNYSSELNVNALLLGDSALYLCASSLVTEYYGYTFGSGTRLTVV.

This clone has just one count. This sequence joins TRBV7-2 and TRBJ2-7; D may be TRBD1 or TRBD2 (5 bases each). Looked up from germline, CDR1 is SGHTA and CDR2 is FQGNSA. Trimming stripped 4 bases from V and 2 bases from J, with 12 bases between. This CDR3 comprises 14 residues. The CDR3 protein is CASSSFGATYEQYF. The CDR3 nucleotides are TGTGCCAGCAGCTCCTTCGGGGCCACCTACGAGCAGTACTTC.

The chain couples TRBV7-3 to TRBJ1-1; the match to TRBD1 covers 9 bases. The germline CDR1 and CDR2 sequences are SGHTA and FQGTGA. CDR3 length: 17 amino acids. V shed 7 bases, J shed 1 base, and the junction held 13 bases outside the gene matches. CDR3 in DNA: TGTGCCAGCACCCCGTTGGGACAGGGCCGGCCGAACACTGAAGCTTTCTTT. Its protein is CASTPLGQGRPNTEAFF.

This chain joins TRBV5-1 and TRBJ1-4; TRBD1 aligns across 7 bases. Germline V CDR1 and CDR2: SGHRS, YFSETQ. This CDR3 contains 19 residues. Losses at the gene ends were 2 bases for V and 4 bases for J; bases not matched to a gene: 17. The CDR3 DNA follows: TGCGCCAGCAGCTTTGCAGGGGGAACTCCCGACGGCTTTAATGAAAAACTGTTTTTT. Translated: CASSFAGGTPDGFNEKLFF.

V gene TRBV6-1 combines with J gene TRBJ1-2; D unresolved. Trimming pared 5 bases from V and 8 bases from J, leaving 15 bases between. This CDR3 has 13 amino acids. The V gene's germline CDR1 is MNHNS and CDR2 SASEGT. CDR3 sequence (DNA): TGTGCCAGCAGTTTACCCAATTTGTGGGGCTACACCTTC. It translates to CASSLPNLWGYTF.

CDR3 residues: CASSIDRGIRYGYTF. The DNA of the CDR3 is TGTGCCAGCAGCATCGACAGGGGGATTCGGTATGGCTACACCTTC. The chain links TRBV7-3 to TRBJ1-2; 9 bases align to TRBD1. CDR1 is SGHTA, CDR2 FQGTGA, per germline. The CDR3 consists of 15 residues. V was clipped by 5 bases and J by 5 bases; unmatched bases: 9.

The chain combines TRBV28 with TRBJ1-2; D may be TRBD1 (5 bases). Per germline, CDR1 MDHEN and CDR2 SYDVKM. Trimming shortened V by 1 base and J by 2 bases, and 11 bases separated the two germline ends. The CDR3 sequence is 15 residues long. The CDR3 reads CASSLFVRVNYGYTF. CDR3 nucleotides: TGTGCCAGCAGTTTATTCGTCAGGGTGAACTATGGCTACACCTTC.

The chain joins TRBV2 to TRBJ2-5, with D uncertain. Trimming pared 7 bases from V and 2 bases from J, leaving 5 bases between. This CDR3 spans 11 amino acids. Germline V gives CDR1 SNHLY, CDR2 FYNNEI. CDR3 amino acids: CASNYQETQYF. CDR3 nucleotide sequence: TGTGCCAGCAACTATCAAGAGACCCAGTACTTC.

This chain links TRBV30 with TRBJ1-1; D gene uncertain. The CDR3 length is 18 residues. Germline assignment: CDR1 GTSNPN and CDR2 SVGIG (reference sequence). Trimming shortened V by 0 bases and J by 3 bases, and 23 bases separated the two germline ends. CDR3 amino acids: CAWSVQKEVEVWYTEAFF. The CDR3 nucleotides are TGTGCCTGGAGTGTACAGAAAGAGGTTGAAGTGTGGTACACTGAAGCTTTCTTT. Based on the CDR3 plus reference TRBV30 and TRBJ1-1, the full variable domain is SQTIHQWPATLVQPVGSPLSLECTVEGTSNPNLYWYRQAAGRGLQLLFYSVGIGQISSEVPQNLSASRPQDRQFILSSKKLLLSDSGFYLCAWSVQKEVEVWYTEAFFGQGTRLTVV.

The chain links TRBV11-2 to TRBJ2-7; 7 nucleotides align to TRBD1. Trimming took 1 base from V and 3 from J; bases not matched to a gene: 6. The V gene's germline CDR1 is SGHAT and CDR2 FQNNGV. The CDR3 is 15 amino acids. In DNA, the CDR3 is TGTGCCAGCAGCTTAGGCGACAGGGTTTTCTACGAGCAGTACTTC. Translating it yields CASSLGDRVFYEQYF.

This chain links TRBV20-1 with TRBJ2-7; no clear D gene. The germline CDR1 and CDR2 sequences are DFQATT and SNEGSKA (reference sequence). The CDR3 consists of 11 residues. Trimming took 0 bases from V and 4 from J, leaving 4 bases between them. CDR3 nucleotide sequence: TGCAGTGCTAGAGAGGCTTACGAGCAGTACTTC. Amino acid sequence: CSAREAYEQYF.

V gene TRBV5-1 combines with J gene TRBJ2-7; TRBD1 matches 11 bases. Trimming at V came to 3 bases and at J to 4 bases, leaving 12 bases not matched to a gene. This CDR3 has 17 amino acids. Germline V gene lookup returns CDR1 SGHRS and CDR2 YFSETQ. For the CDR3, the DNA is TGCGCCAGCAGCTCCGAATCTGGGACAGGGGGTATTTACGAGCAGTACTTC. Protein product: CASSSESGTGGIYEQYF.

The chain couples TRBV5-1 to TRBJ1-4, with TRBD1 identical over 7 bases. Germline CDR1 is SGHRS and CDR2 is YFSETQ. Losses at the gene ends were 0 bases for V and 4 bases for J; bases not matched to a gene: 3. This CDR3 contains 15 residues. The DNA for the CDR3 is TGCGCCAGCAGCTTGGGACAGGGCTATAATGAAAAACTGTTTTTT. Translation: CASSLGQGYNEKLFF.

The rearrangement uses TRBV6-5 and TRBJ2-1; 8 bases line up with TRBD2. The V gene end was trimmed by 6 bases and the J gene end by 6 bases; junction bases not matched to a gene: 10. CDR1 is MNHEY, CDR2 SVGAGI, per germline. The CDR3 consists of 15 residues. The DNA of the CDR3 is TGTGCCAGCAGGGCCCCGGGGGGGGCCCTCAATGAGCAGTTCTTC. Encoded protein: CASRAPGGALNEQFF.

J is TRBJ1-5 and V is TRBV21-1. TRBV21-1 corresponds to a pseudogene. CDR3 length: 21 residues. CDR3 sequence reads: CASGRSPRRTPRRIGNQPQHF. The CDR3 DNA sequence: TGTGCCAGCGGTCGGTCCCCCCGACGGACCCCGAGGAGGATAGGCAATCAGCCCCAGCATTTT.

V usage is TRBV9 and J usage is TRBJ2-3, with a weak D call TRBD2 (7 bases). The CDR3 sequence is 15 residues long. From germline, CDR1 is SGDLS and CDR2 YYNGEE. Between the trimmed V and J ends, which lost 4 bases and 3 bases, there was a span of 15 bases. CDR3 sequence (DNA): TGTGCCAGCAGCCGTCGGGGGGCCCCGACAGATACGCAGTATTTT. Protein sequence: CASSRRGAPTDTQYF. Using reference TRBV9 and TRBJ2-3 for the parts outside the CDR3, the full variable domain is DSGVTQTPKHLITATGQRVTLRCSPRSGDLSVYWYQQSLDQGLQFLIQYYNGEERAKGNILERFSAQQFPDLHSELNLSSLELGDSALYFCASSRRGAPTDTQYFGPGTRLTVL.

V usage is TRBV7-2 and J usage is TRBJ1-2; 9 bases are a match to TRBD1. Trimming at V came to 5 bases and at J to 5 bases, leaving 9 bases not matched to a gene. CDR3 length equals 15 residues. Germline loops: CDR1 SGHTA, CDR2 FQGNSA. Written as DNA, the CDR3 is TGTGCCAGCAGCAGACAACAGGGGGCAAGTTATGGCTACACCTTC. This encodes CASSRQQGASYGYTF.

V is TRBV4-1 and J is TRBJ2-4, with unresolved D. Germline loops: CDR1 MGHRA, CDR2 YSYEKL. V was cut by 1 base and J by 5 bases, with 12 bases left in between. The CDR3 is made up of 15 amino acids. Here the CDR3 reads CASSQGARIENIQYF. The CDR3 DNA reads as TGCGCCAGCAGCCAAGGGGCCAGGATAGAAAACATTCAGTACTTC.